This TCR beta chain derives from a study of shared clonotypes between healthy human individuals. The length of the CDR3 is 13 residues. Germline V gene data show CDR1 as SGHTA and CDR2 as FQGNSA. Trimming cost V 0 bases and J 2 bases, with 3 bases left between them. Bulk PBMC genomic DNA spanned ten immunoSEQ deep plates. The repertoire was sequenced with immunoSEQ multiplex PCR; TCRdb's copy has only in-frame clones and lacks some. Altogether about 470,000 clones are present, about 76% being singletons, with the ten largest covering under 15%. The source material was PBMCs. The J gene is TRBJ2-3, the V gene TRBV7-2; no clear D. The origin of this receptor is a woman in her 40s in good health. Some clones in this sample may be carry-over from other donors' samples. The CDR3 DNA reads TGTGCCAGCAGCTTAGCGCACACAGATACGCAGTATTTT. Translated, it gives CASSLAHTDTQYF.